This T cell receptor beta chain emerged from a study of cytomegalovirus exposure and HLA in healthy donors. Germline values: CDR1 SEHNR, CDR2 FQNEAQ (reference sequence). The CDR3 is 13 residues long. Trimming took 2 bases from V and 7 from J, leaving 8 bases between them. Primers included in the PCR were 60 Vbeta and 13 Jbeta primers. Data came from immunoSEQ multiplex PCR; TCRdb stores just in-frame clones and leaves some out. The sample contains about 190,000 clones, about four fifths of which appear only once. This sequence was found in a woman aged 40 to 49 in good health and CMV-seronegative. Material for sequencing was PBMCs. The chain couples TRBV7-9 to TRBJ1-4, with unresolved D. CDR3 in amino acids: CASSLTEGEKLFF. The CDR3 DNA follows: TGTGCCAGCAGCTTAACGGAGGGTGAAAAACTGTTTTTT.